These 2 T cell receptor beta chains originate from one sample sequenced in a study of identical twins. TCRdb reprocessed the 5' RACE reads via MiXCR and lists one record per CDR3 protein. The data hold fewer than 800,000 distinct CDR3 sequences, with 7% to 7.5% observed a single time. These data were also reused for a study on yellow fever vaccine responses in identical twins.

Sample: PBMCs. Receptors were obtained from a woman aged 18 to 35 in good health.

The chain links TRBV20-1 to TRBJ2-1; TRBD1 matches 8 bases. J lost 9 bases, V lost 2 bases, and 3 bases had no gene match. The CDR3 is made up of 12 amino acids. Germline values: CDR1 DFQATT, CDR2 SNEGSKA (reference sequence). The DNA for the CDR3 is TGCAGTGCTAGACAAGGGACAGGTGAGCAGTTCTTC. Translating gives CSARQGTGEQFF.

This clonotype has a count of ten or more. The CDR3 loop is CASSASTDTQYF. Here the CDR3 DNA reads TGTGCCAGCAGCGCCAGCACAGATACGCAGTATTTT. This chain joins TRBV7-6 and TRBJ2-3; D unresolved. Trimming shortened V by 5 bases and J by 0 bases, and 3 bases separated the two germline ends. Germline CDR1 and CDR2: SGHVS and FNYEAQ. The CDR3 is 12 residues long.